The source of this T cell receptor (beta chain) is a study of blood T cell repertoires in COVID-19. Across the whole study: Acute-phase and convalescent COVID-19 samples originated in the United States, Italy and Spain. PBMCs, B-cell-depleted T cells, or T cells provided the cDNA or gDNA that made up the material.

Per the authors' pipeline: Nucleated cell counts were estimated from reference gene primer amplification. TCRdb's table, derived via immunoSEQ multiplex PCR, lists solely in-frame clones and lacks some. Clone size and the V and J calls come from that table; the DNA yielded D and trimming. Here the sample spans 220,000 or so clones, approximately 82% being singletons. Trimming removed 3 bases from V and 7 bases from J, with 6 bases in between. This CDR3 is built from 12 residues. The sequence was obtained from an elderly woman with acute or convalescent COVID-19. The material sequenced was peripheral blood. This chain connects TRBV12-3 or TRBV12-4 to TRBJ2-2; weak D call: TRBD2 (5 bases). CDR3 DNA sequence: TGTGCCAGCAGTTTCGGAGGCGGGGAGCTGTTTTTT. Its protein is CASSFGGGELFF.